What follows are 19 T cell receptor beta chains derived from one specimen sequenced in a study of blood T cell repertoires in COVID-19. Generated by immunoSEQ multiplex PCR, the TCRdb table keeps only in-frame clones and is missing some. The sample includes under 150,000 clones, around three quarters of them seen just once. Sequencing was done on a sample of peripheral blood. Every receptor here comes from a woman in her seventies with acute or convalescent COVID-19.

The chain couples TRBV4-2 to TRBJ2-7, with 8 bases identical to TRBD2. Germline CDR1 and CDR2: LGHNA and YNFKEQ. This CDR3 region has 16 residues. V shed 0 bases and J 2 bases; nucleotides not matched to a gene: 6. In DNA, the CDR3 is TGTGCCAGCAGCCAAGATGTCGGACTAGCAGCCTACGAGCAGTACTTC. Translation gives CASSQDVGLAAYEQYF.

V gene TRBV6-5 combines with J gene TRBJ1-5; 8 nucleotides line up with TRBD1. CDR1 and CDR2 from the germline V gene are MNHEY and SVGAGI. V lost 7 bases and J lost 7; bases outside the gene matches: 12. This CDR3 comprises 15 residues. The CDR3 nucleotides read TGTGCCAGCATTTGGGAACCACAGGGGGGGCAGCCCCAGCATTTT. It specifies CASIWEPQGGQPQHF.

The chain has TRBV7-2 and TRBJ2-3; 8 bases align to TRBD2. The CDR3 has 15 residues. V trimming: 8 bases; J trimming: 1 base; junction bases outside the gene matches: 8. Germline V gene lookup returns CDR1 SGHTA and CDR2 FQGNSA. CDR3 sequence (DNA): TGTGCCAGCGGTGAAAGCGGGGGTCGCACAGATACGCAGTATTTT. Encoded protein: CASGESGGRTDTQYF.

This clone was picked up a small number of times. The chain has TRBV5-5 and TRBJ1-2; 9 positions agree with TRBD1. Trimming at V came to 4 bases and at J to 1 base, leaving 5 bases not matched to a gene. Germline V gene data show CDR1 as SGHKS and CDR2 as YYEKEE (reference sequence). The CDR3 extends over 15 amino acids. DNA for the CDR3: TGTGCCAGCAGCGATCGGGACAGGGTTAACTATGGCTACACCTTC. This encodes CASSDRDRVNYGYTF.

The V call is TRBV6-5, the J call TRBJ1-1; D not resolved. Germline V lookup: CDR1 MNHEY, CDR2 SVGAGI. This CDR3 contains 14 residues. V shed 0 bases and J shed 4 bases, with 9 bases lying between them. The CDR3 nucleotides are TGTGCCAGCAGTTACTCGGAGCTGAGCACTGAAGCTTTCTTT. Encoded protein: CASSYSELSTEAFF.

This clone has just a few counts. The chain employs TRBV5-5 and TRBJ1-1; D is possibly TRBD1 (6 bases). The ends were cut back, 1 base at V and 4 bases at J, with 11 bases in the middle. This CDR3 contains 14 residues. CDR1 and CDR2 from the germline V gene are SGHKS and YYEKEE (reference sequence). CDR3 in DNA: TGTGCCAGCAGCTTGACAGGGATGAGCACTGAAGCTTTCTTT. Translation gives CASSLTGMSTEAFF.

This rearrangement joins TRBV19 to TRBJ2-1, with 7 positions matching TRBD1. The CDR3 extends over 14 amino acids. V gave up 4 bases and J gave up 6 bases; unmatched junction bases: 6. Germline V CDR1 and CDR2: LNHDA, SQIVND (reference sequence). DNA for the CDR3: TGTGCCAGTAGTACAGACAGGGCAGGCAATGAGCAGTTCTTC. Amino acids: CASSTDRAGNEQFF.

This clone was picked up a small number of times. The chain recombines TRBV11-3 with TRBJ2-5; D may be TRBD1 (6 bases). The CDR3 is 14 amino acids. Germline-derived CDR1 and CDR2 are SGHNT and YENEEA. V lost 1 base, J lost 5 bases, and 11 bases lay in between. CDR3 amino acids: CASSLGTQGETQYF. The CDR3 DNA sequence: TGTGCCAGCAGCTTAGGCACTCAGGGGGAGACCCAGTACTTC.

This chain uses TRBV5-1 with TRBJ1-4; unclear D gene. The CDR3 is 14 residues long. Germline CDR1 SGHRS, CDR2 YFSETQ. Trimming pared 0 bases from V and 5 bases from J, leaving 8 bases between. CDR3 loop: CASSLGTANEKLFF. The CDR3 region has the DNA TGCGCCAGCAGCTTGGGGACTGCAAATGAAAAACTGTTTTTT.

V is TRBV28 and J is TRBJ1-2; tentative D call: TRBD1 (5 bases). The germline V and J ends were trimmed by 10 bases and 7 bases, with 19 bases remaining between them. This CDR3 spans 13 amino acids. Germline CDR1 reads MDHEN; CDR2 reads SYDVKM. The CDR3 coding sequence is TGTGCCATCGACGAAGGGGAAACGTCTGGCTACACCTTC. It is translated as CAIDEGETSGYTF.

V is TRBV27 and J is TRBJ2-7; possible D gene TRBD2, 5 bases. The V end was cut by 8 bases, the J end by 6 bases, with 23 bases between. CDR1 MNHEY and CDR2 SMNVEV come from the germline V gene (reference sequence). CDR3 length: 15 amino acids. CDR3 protein: CASSPFAEDRSEQYF. CDR3 DNA: TGTGCCAGCTCCCCCTTCGCGGAGGACCGGTCCGAGCAGTACTTC.

The chain joins TRBV28 to TRBJ1-4, with D maybe TRBD1 (5 bases). Germline CDR1 and CDR2: MDHEN and SYDVKM. The CDR3 totals 13 residues. Trimming removed 2 bases at V and 7 bases at J, with 8 bases between. CDR3 region: CASSLSRAEKLFF. The CDR3 bases are TGTGCCAGCAGTTTAAGCAGGGCTGAAAAACTGTTTTTT.

This clone has just a few counts. The chain couples TRBV3-1 (or the pseudogene TRBV3-2) to TRBJ1-2; TRBD1 aligns across 7 bases. Germline CDR1 reads LGHDT; CDR2 reads YNNKEL (reference sequence). The CDR3 has 13 amino acids. The ends lost 5 bases at V and 4 bases at J; junction bases unmatched: 4. Here the CDR3 reads CASSSRQGYGYTF. DNA for the CDR3: TGTGCCAGCAGCTCCCGACAGGGCTATGGCTACACCTTC.

J is TRBJ2-5 and V is TRBV2, with D perhaps TRBD1 (6 bases). Germline V gene data show CDR1 as SNHLY and CDR2 as FYNNEI. Trimming left V 5 bases short and J 2 bases short, with 12 bases between. The length of the CDR3 is 14 residues. In DNA form, the CDR3 reads TGTGCCAGCAGTCTTACAGGGAGACAAGAGACCCAGTACTTC. Amino acid sequence: CASSLTGRQETQYF.

The chain has TRBV19 and TRBJ1-4; 11 nucleotides align to TRBD1. The ends lost 7 bases at V and 7 bases at J; junction bases unmatched: 5. The CDR3 extends over 14 amino acids. Germline V CDR1 and CDR2: LNHDA, SQIVND (reference sequence). The CDR3 region is CASTSGTGGEKLFF. The CDR3, as DNA: TGTGCCAGTACCTCCGGGACAGGGGGTGAAAAACTGTTTTTT.

This clone was found many times. This sequence joins TRBV27 and TRBJ1-1, with TRBD1 as a possible D gene (5 bases). The V gene's germline CDR1 is MNHEY and CDR2 SMNVEV (reference sequence). The CDR3 length is 13 residues. V was cut by 3 bases and J by 7 bases, with 12 bases left in between. The CDR3 DNA is TGTGCCAGCAGTTTTGGTCAGGGCCTTGAAGCTTTCTTT. It yields the protein CASSFGQGLEAFF.

This rearrangement joins TRBV28 to TRBJ2-3; 8 bases are a match to TRBD1. The germline V gene encodes CDR1 MDHEN and CDR2 SYDVKM. Trimming at V came to 5 bases and at J to 4 bases, leaving 8 bases not matched to a gene. The CDR3 loop spans 15 amino acids. This CDR3 reads CASSRTGSGADTQYF. CDR3 in DNA: TGTGCCAGCAGTCGGACAGGGAGTGGGGCAGATACGCAGTATTTT.

About this clone itself: A junction end diverges from the germline sequence, so it may reflect a read error. The chain couples TRBV7-7 to TRBJ2-3, with 15 bases aligning to TRBD2. The CDR3 sequence is 15 residues long. CDR1 SSHAT and CDR2 FNYEAQ come from the germline V gene (reference sequence). The CDR3 DNA reads TGTGCTAGCAGCCCGGGACTAGCGGGAGGAGATACGCAGTATTTT. Translation: CASSPGLAGGDTQYF.

A word on this clone: This specimen includes other DNA sequences encoding the same CDR3. This chain uses TRBV6-2 or TRBV6-3 with TRBJ2-7; D ambiguous. CDR3 length: 13 amino acids. Germline loops: CDR1 MNHEY, CDR2 SVGEGT. Trimming left V 3 bases short and J 3 bases short, with 9 bases between. CDR3 amino acids: CASSYGQVYEQYF. The CDR3 coding sequence is TGTGCCAGCAGTTATGGGCAGGTCTACGAGCAGTACTTC.